This TCR beta chain stems from a study of response to subunit inactivated influenza vaccine. This CDR3 has 13 residues. The germline V gene encodes CDR1 DFQATT and CDR2 SNEGSKA (reference sequence). J was trimmed by 6 bases and V by 5 bases; bases with no gene match: 9. One entry per CDR3 protein, called by TCRdb with MiXCR from the RT-PCR reads. Among about 780,000 distinct CDR3 sequences, 15% to 20% were seen once, and the ten largest hold about 11%. This clonotype was observed a handful of times. Its antigen is not identified. General observations from the study: Each seasonal flu vaccination may recruit only limited new T cells, authors suggested.

The clonotype comes from a man aged 45-65 years who received an inactivated influenza vaccine. Sequenced material: PBMCs from blood, taken 4 to 6 days after vaccination. V gene TRBV20-1 combines with J gene TRBJ2-7; TRBD2 matches at 8 bases. The CDR3 coding sequence is TGCAGTGCTCCAAACGCCGGGACTAGCGAGCAGTACTTC. This sequence encodes CSAPNAGTSEQYF.